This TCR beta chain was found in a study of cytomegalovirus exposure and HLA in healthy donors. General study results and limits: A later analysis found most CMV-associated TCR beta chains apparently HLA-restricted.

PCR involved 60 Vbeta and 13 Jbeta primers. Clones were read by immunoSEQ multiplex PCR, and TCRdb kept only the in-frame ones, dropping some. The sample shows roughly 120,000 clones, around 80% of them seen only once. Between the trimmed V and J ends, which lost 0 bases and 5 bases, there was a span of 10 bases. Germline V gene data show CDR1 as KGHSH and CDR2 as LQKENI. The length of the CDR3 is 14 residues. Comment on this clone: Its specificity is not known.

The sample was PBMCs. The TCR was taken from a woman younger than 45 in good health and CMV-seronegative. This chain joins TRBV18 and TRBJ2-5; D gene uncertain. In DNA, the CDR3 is TGTGCCAGCTCACCACCTAATAGTAAGGAGACCCAGTACTTC. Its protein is CASSPPNSKETQYF.